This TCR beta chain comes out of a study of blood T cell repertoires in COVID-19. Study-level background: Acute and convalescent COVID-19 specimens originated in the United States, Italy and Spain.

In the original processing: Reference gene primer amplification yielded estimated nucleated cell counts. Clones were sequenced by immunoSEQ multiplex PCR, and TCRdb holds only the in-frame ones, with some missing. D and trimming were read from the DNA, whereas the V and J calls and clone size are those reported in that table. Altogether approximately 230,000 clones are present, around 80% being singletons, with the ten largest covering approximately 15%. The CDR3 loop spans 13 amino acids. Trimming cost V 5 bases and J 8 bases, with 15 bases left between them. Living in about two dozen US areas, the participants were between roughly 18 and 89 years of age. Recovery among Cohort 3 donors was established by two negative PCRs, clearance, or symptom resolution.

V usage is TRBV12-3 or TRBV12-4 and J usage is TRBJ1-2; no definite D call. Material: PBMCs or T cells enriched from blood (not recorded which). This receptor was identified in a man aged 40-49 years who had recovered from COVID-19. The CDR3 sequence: CASSPGPSGGYTF. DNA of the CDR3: TGTGCCAGCAGTCCCGGGCCCTCGGGAGGCTACACCTTC.